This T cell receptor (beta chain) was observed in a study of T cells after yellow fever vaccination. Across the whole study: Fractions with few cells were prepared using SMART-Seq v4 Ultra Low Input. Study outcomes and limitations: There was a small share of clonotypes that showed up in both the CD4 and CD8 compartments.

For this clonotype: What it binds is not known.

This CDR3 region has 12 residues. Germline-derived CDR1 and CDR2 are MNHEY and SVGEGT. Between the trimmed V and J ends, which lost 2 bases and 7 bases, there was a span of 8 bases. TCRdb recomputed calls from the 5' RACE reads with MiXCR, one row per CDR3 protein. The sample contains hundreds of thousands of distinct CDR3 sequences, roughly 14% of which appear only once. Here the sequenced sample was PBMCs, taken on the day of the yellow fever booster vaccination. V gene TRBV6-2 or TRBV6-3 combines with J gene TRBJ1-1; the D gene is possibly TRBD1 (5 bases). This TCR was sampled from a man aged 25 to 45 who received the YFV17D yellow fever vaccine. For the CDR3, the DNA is TGTGCCAGCAGTTACGGGGGAAGTGAAGCTTTCTTT. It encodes CASSYGGSEAFF.